Below, 10 T cell receptor beta chains from the same sample are listed, as sequenced in a study of blood T cell repertoires in COVID-19. The table came from immunoSEQ multiplex PCR; TCRdb's copy has only in-frame clones and leaves some out. The sample lists approximately 92,000 clones; 72% were seen once. Material for sequencing was peripheral blood. All receptors derive from a woman between 55 and 75 years old in a cohort sampled during active or convalescent COVID-19.

This clone was observed many times. The chain combines TRBV19 with TRBJ1-4, with 10 bases lining up with TRBD1. The CDR3 is made up of 13 amino acids. CDR1 LNHDA and CDR2 SQIVND come from the germline V gene (reference sequence). Trimming at V came to 6 bases and at J to 11 bases, leaving 6 bases not matched to a gene. CDR3 sequence reads: CASSGTGVLKLFF. Here the CDR3 DNA reads TGTGCCAGTAGCGGGACAGGGGTCCTTAAACTGTTTTTT.

The chain couples TRBV4-1 to TRBJ2-7; TRBD1 aligns across 9 bases. Per the germline V gene, CDR1 is MGHRA and CDR2 is YSYEKL. The J segment lost 2 bases and the V segment lost 5 bases, leaving 7 bases of the junction unmatched. CDR3 size: 15 residues. In nucleotides, the CDR3 is TGCGCCAGCAGCACCGGACAGGGGCCTGCCTACGAGCAGTACTTC. It codes for CASSTGQGPAYEQYF.

This clone was seen more than once but under ten times. This chain's CDR3 is CASRQYYNSPLHF. For the CDR3, the DNA is TGTGCCAGCCGACAGTACTATAATTCACCCCTCCACTTT. This rearrangement joins TRBV19 to TRBJ1-6; D possibly corresponds to TRBD1 (5 bases). Trimming removed 9 bases from V and 3 bases from J, with 9 bases in between. CDR1 is LNHDA, CDR2 SQIVND, per germline (reference sequence). There are 13 residues in the CDR3.

J is TRBJ2-2 and V is TRBV7-9; D is unclear. Trimming pared 5 bases from V and 2 bases from J, leaving 15 bases between. This CDR3 spans 16 amino acids. Per the germline V gene, CDR1 is SEHNR and CDR2 is FQNEAQ (reference sequence). The DNA for the CDR3 is TGTGCCAGCAGCCAGACCAAGCGAGTTAACACCGGGGAGCTGTTTTTT. Residues: CASSQTKRVNTGELFF. Looking up the rest from reference TRBV7-9 and TRBJ2-2 gives the full variable domain: DTGVSQNPRHKITKRGQNVTFRCDPISEHNRLYWYRQTLGQGPEFLTYFQNEAQLEKSRLLSDRFSAERPKGSFSTLEIQRTEQGDSAMYLCASSQTKRVNTGELFFGEGSRLTVL.

This clone showed up many times. This chain links TRBV29-1 with TRBJ2-1; 9 nucleotides agree with TRBD2. Germline CDR1 and CDR2: SQVTM and ANQGSEA. The CDR3 spans 13 residues. This CDR3 reads CATRRGGHNEQFF. The CDR3 nucleotides are TGCGCCACGCGGCGGGGGGGCCACAATGAGCAGTTCTTC.

This clone was counted only a few times. The DNA of the CDR3 is TGTGCCAGCAGCCAAGCGGGGGGAACTCCCCAGCATTTT. This codes for CASSQAGGTPQHF. The chain recombines TRBV14 with TRBJ1-5; tentatively, D is TRBD1 (5 bases). Germline assignment: CDR1 SGHDN and CDR2 FVKESK. V was cut by 1 base and J by 10 bases, with 11 bases left in between. The CDR3 is 13 amino acids.

The V gene is TRBV4-2, the J gene TRBJ1-1; D uncertain. Germline CDR1 reads LGHNA; CDR2 reads YNFKEQ. CDR3 length: 14 amino acids. V was pared by 4 bases and J by 7 bases, with 16 bases between. This CDR3 is CASSRGNPGSEAFF. CDR3 in DNA: TGTGCCAGCAGCCGAGGAAACCCTGGGAGTGAAGCTTTCTTT.

This chain links TRBV5-1 with TRBJ1-5; the match to TRBD1 covers 7 bases. Germline assignment: CDR1 SGHRS and CDR2 YFSETQ. The CDR3 sequence is 15 residues long. V gave up 4 bases and J gave up 6 bases; unmatched junction bases: 10. This CDR3 reads CASSLGTERFQPQHF. In DNA form, the CDR3 reads TGCGCCAGCAGCCTCGGGACAGAACGATTTCAGCCCCAGCATTTT.

The chain combines TRBV18 with TRBJ1-4, with 8 bases lining up with TRBD1. J was trimmed by 4 bases and V by 6 bases; bases with no gene match: 4. This CDR3 has 14 residues. Looked up from germline, CDR1 is KGHSH and CDR2 is LQKENI. For the CDR3, the DNA is TGTGCCAGCTCGCCAGGGGGCATTAATGAAAAACTGTTTTTT. It is translated as CASSPGGINEKLFF.

This clone was observed a handful of times. The chain recombines TRBV7-8 with TRBJ2-3, with 9 bases fitting TRBD2. The CDR3 loop spans 18 amino acids. The trim removed 1 base at V and 2 bases at J, leaving 10 bases unmatched. Germline V gene data show CDR1 as SGHVS and CDR2 as FQNEAQ. CDR3 DNA sequence: TGTGCCAGCAGCTTAGGTCGACTAGCGGAATATTACACAGATACGCAGTATTTT. As protein: CASSLGRLAEYYTDTQYF.